This TCR beta chain is from a study of T cell responses to AZD1222 COVID-19 vaccine. Study-level results: Spike-specific TCRs gained breadth and depth after people received two AZD1222 doses. Repertoire sampling was restricted to post-peak T cell response timepoints. Close to half of spike-specific TCRs reportedly recognize unmutated variant regions. Vaccine-associated CD4 TCRs spanned spike, dominant at 160-218 and 743-854.

With respect to this clone: Its antigen remains unknown.

Clones were read by immunoSEQ multiplex PCR, and TCRdb kept only the in-frame ones, dropping some. The sample consists of roughly 150,000 clones, about 90% of them appearing once. V was clipped by 0 bases and J by 6 bases, with 17 bases between them. Germline V gene sequence: CDR1 MNHEY, CDR2 SVGAGI. This CDR3 has 16 residues. Sequences were derived from peripheral blood, sampled 28 days after the second AZD1222 dose. This chain connects TRBV6-5 to TRBJ2-5; unclear D gene. The origin of this receptor is an adult who received the AZD1222 COVID-19 vaccine. CDR3 region: CASSYSWGVKRQTQYF. CDR3 bases: TGTGCCAGCAGTTACTCGTGGGGTGTGAAAAGGCAGACCCAGTACTTC.